These 8 T cell receptor beta chains came from one sample sequenced in a study of cytomegalovirus exposure and HLA in healthy donors. PCR involved 60 Vbeta and 13 Jbeta primers. Only in-frame clones appear in the TCRdb table, and some are missing; sequencing was by immunoSEQ multiplex PCR. Of some 200,000 clones in the sample, about 70% were seen once. The source material was PBMCs. Every receptor here comes from a woman in her thirties in good health and CMV-seronegative.

The chain employs TRBV5-1 and TRBJ2-7, with a weak D call TRBD2 (7 bases). CDR3 length: 16 residues. Per the germline V gene, CDR1 is SGHRS and CDR2 is YFSETQ. With 1 base removed from V and 3 bases from J, the gap between germline ends came to 17 bases. CDR3 amino acids: CASSLLVMGGHYEQYF. The DNA for the CDR3 is TGCGCCAGCAGCTTGCTGGTGATGGGGGGGCACTACGAGCAGTACTTC. Full variable domain (outside the CDR3, taken from reference TRBV5-1 and TRBJ2-7): KAGVTQTPRYLIKTRGQQVTLSCSPISGHRSVSWYQQTPGQGLQFLFEYFSETQRNKGNFPGRFSGRQFSNSRSEMNVSTLELGDSALYLCASSLLVMGGHYEQYFGPGTRLTVT.

The chain couples TRBV27 to TRBJ1-2; D perhaps matches TRBD1 (5 bases). CDR3 length: 15 residues. CDR1 and CDR2 (germline): MNHEY, SMNVEV (reference sequence). The V end was cut by 4 bases, the J end by 4 bases, with 16 bases between. The CDR3 reads CASSYEKAGTYGYTF. CDR3 DNA: TGTGCCAGCAGTTATGAGAAGGCGGGGACCTATGGCTACACCTTC.

The chain couples TRBV2 to TRBJ2-7; D gene unclear. The germline V gene encodes CDR1 SNHLY and CDR2 FYNNEI. This CDR3 has 13 amino acids. V was shortened by 7 bases and J by 0 bases, with 10 bases between the two germline ends. CDR3 sequence reads: CASNYPFSYEQYF. The CDR3 DNA reads TGTGCCAGCAATTATCCCTTCTCCTACGAGCAGTACTTC.

A single count supports this clone. The CDR3 here is CASSLTTRNTGELFF. CDR3 in DNA: TGTGCCAGCAGCTTGACAACTAGGAACACCGGGGAGCTGTTTTTT. This sequence joins TRBV7-6 and TRBJ2-2, with TRBD2 as a possible D gene (5 bases). The CDR3 has 15 residues. Germline V gene sequence: CDR1 SGHVS, CDR2 FNYEAQ. V was cut by 3 bases and J by 1 base, with 9 bases left in between.

The chain is built from TRBV19 and TRBJ1-2, with TRBD1 matching over 10 bases. The junction had 18 bases not matched to a gene; V was cut back by 7 bases and J by 7 bases. The germline V gene encodes CDR1 LNHDA and CDR2 SQIVND (reference sequence). The length of the CDR3 is 17 residues. The CDR3 loop is CASTPSPPGQGIGGYTF. CDR3 nucleotides: TGTGCCAGTACCCCCTCCCCCCCGGGACAGGGGATAGGTGGCTACACCTTC. The full variable domain, with the rest looked up from reference TRBV19 and TRBJ1-2, is DGGITQSPKYLFRKEGQNVTLSCEQNLNHDAMYWYRQDPGQGLRLIYYSQIVNDFQKGDIAEGYSVSREKKESFPLTVTSAQKNPTAFYLCASTPSPPGQGIGGYTFGSGTRLTVV.

The V gene is TRBV7-2, the J gene TRBJ1-1; D unclear. The CDR3 covers 11 residues. Trimming cost V 5 bases and J 6 bases, with 7 bases left between them. Germline lookup yields CDR1 SGHTA and CDR2 FQGNSA. The CDR3 nucleotides read TGTGCCAGCAGCACCGGGGCTGAAGCTTTCTTT. Encoded protein: CASSTGAEAFF.

V gene TRBV19 combines with J gene TRBJ1-5, with TRBD1 identical over 10 bases. Germline loops: CDR1 LNHDA, CDR2 SQIVND (reference sequence). CDR3 length: 16 residues. V shed 6 bases, J shed 4 bases, and the junction held 9 bases outside the gene matches. CDR3 DNA sequence: TGTGCCAGTAGAAAACAGGGACAGGGGACGAATCAGCCCCAGCATTTT. Its translation: CASRKQGQGTNQPQHF.

Only one count was recorded for this clone. This rearrangement joins TRBV11-2 to TRBJ1-1; maybe TRBD1 (6 bases). Germline CDR1 reads SGHAT; CDR2 reads FQNNGV. The V end was cut by 4 bases, the J end by 5 bases, with 8 bases between. The CDR3 is 12 residues long. The DNA for the CDR3 is TGTGCCAGCAGCTCACAGGGAACTGAAGCTTTCTTT. Its translation is CASSSQGTEAFF.